This paragraph covers one T cell receptor beta chain sequence. This entry comes from a study of T cells in localized non-small cell lung cancer. Some clones are missing from TCRdb's copy, which holds only in-frame ones; the method was immunoSEQ multiplex PCR. The repertoire includes over 30,000 clones, roughly 88% of them detected once, and roughly 2.6% sits in the top ten. CDR3 size: 12 residues. Trimming left V 5 bases short and J 2 bases short, with 6 bases between. CDR1 GTSNPN and CDR2 SVGIG come from the germline V gene (reference sequence). This chain links TRBV30 with TRBJ2-2; D gene ambiguous. Sequenced here: peripheral blood, sampled before any cancer treatment. This receptor was identified in a woman aged 40-69 years with stage I lung adenocarcinoma. In DNA form, the CDR3 reads TGTGCCTGGCCGACTAACACCGGGGAGCTGTTTTTT. Translated: CAWPTNTGELFF.